The text below deals with one TCR beta chain. Assay used: immunoSEQ multiplex PCR; TCRdb lists only in-frame clones, some missing. The sample lists more than 110,000 clones, 80% to 95% occurring once. This entry belongs to a study of T cell responses to AZD1222 COVID-19 vaccine. Germline assignment: CDR1 LNHDA and CDR2 SQIVND (reference sequence). The CDR3 is made up of 14 amino acids. The V end lost 5 bases, the J end lost 4 bases, and 13 bases lay between the germline ends. The sequence derives from an adult in good health. This sequence joins TRBV19 and TRBJ2-3; D ambiguous. Here the sequenced sample was peripheral blood, taken on day 0 of AZD1222 vaccination. CDR3 in amino acids: CASSPRPGADTQYF. The CDR3 DNA reads TGTGCCAGTAGTCCGCGACCCGGCGCAGATACGCAGTATTTT.